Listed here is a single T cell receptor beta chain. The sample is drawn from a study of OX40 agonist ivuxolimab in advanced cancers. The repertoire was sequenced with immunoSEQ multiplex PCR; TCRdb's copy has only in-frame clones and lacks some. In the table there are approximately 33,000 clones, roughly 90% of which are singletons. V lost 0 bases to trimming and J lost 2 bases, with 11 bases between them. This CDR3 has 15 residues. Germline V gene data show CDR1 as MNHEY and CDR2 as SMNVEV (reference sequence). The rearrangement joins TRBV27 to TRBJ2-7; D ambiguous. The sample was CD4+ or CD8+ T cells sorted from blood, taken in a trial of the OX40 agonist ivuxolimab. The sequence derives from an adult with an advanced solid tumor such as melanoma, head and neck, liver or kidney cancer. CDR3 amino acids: CASSLSIPVTYEQYF. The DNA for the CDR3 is TGTGCCAGCAGTTTATCGATTCCGGTTACCTACGAGCAGTACTTC.